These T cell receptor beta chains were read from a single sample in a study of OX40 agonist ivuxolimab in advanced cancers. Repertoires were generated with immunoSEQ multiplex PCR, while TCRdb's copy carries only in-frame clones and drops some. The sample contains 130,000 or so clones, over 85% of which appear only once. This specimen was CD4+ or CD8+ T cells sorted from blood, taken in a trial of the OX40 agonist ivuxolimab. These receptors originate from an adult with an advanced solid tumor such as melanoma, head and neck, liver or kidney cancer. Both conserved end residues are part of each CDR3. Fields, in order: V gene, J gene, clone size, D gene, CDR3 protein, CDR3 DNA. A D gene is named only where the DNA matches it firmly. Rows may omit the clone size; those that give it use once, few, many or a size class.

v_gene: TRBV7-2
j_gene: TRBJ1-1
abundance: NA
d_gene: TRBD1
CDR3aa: CASSGGQGANTEAFF
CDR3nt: TGTGCCAGCAGCGGCGGACAGGGGGCGAACACTGAAGCTTTCTTT

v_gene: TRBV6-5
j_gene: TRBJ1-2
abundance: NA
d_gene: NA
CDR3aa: CAGTTGPNYGYTF
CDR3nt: TGTGCCGGAACGACAGGACCCAACTATGGCTACACCTTC

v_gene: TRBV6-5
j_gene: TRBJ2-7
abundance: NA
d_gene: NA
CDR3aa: CASSYSQGETYEQYF
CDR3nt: TGTGCCAGCAGTTACTCGCAAGGGGAAACCTACGAGCAGTACTTC

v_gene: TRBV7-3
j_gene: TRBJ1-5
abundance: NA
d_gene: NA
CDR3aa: CASRPRQGNQPQHF
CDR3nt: TGTGCCAGCAGGCCTCGACAGGGCAATCAGCCCCAGCATTTT

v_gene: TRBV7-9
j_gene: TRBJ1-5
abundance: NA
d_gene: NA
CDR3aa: CASSFGTLREQPQHF
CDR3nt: TGTGCCAGCAGCTTTGGGACCCTGAGAGAGCAGCCCCAGCATTTT

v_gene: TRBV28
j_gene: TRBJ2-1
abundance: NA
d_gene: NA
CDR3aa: CASSSPKGRSTYNEQFF
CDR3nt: TGTGCCAGCAGTTCCCCTAAGGGGAGGTCCACCTACAATGAGCAGTTCTTC

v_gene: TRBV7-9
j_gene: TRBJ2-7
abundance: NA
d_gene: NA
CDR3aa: CASSVSYEQYF
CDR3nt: TGTGCCAGCAGCGTATCTTACGAGCAGTACTTC

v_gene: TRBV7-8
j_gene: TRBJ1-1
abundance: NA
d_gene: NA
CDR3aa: CASSSRWQTNTEAFF
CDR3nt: TGTGCCAGCAGCTCCCGGTGGCAAACGAACACTGAAGCTTTCTTT

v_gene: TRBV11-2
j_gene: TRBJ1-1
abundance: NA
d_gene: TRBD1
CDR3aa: CASSRGQGRTEAFF
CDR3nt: TGTGCCAGCAGCCGCGGACAGGGAAGGACTGAAGCTTTCTTT

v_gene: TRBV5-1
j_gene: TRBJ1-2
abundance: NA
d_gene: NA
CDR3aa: CASSLREGDYGYTF
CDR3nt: TGCGCCAGCAGCTTGAGGGAGGGGGATTATGGCTACACCTTC

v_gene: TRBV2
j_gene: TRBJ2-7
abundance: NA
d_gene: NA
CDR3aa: CASSDGAYEQYF
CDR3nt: TGTGCCAGCAGTGACGGGGCCTACGAGCAGTACTTC

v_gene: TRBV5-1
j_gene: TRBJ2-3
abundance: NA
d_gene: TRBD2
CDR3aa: CASSLGLAGGDTQYF
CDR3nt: TGCGCCAGCAGCCTAGGACTAGCGGGAGGAGATACGCAGTATTTT

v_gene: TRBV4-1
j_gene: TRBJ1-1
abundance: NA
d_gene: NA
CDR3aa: CASSQNPRTALEAFF
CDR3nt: TGCGCCAGCAGCCAAAACCCCCGGACCGCTCTTGAAGCTTTCTTT

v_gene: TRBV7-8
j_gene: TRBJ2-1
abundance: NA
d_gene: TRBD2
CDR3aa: CASSLRELAGGVRSNEQFF
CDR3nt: TGTGCCAGCAGCTTAAGAGAACTAGCGGGAGGGGTGCGATCCAATGAGCAGTTCTTC

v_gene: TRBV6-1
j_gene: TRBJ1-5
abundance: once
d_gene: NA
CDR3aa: CASTELGGYQPQHF
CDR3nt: TGTGCCAGCACGGAGCTTGGGGGGTACCAGCCCCAGCATTTT

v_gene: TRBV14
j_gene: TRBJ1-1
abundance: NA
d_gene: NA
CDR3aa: CASSQALNTEAFF
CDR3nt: TGTGCCAGCAGCCAGGCCTTGAACACTGAAGCTTTCTTT

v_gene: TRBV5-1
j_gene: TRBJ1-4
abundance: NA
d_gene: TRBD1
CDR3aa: CASRNPGTGYEKLFF
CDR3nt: TGCGCCAGCAGAAACCCCGGGACAGGGTATGAAAAACTGTTTTTT

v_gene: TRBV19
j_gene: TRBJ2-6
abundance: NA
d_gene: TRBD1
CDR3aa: CASSITGGTGANVLTF
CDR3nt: TGTGCCAGTAGTATTACAGGGGGGACTGGGGCCAACGTCCTGACTTTC

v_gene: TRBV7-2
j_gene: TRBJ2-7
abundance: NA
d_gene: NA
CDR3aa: CASSLAIGEQYF
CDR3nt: TGTGCCAGCAGCTTAGCGATCGGCGAGCAGTACTTC

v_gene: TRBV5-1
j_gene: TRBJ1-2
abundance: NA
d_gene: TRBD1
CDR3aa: CASSIWTGGGYGYTF
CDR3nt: TGCGCCAGCAGCATCTGGACAGGGGGCGGGTATGGCTACACCTTC

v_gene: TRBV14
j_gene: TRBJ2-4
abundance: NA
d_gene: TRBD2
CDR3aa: CASSQSLLSSGGTTSKNIQYF
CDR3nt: TGTGCCAGCAGCCAGAGTTTATTGTCTAGCGGGGGGACTACATCCAAAAACATTCAGTACTTC

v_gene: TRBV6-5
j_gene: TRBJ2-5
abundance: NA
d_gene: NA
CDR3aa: CASKGATTRETQYF
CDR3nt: TGTGCCAGCAAGGGAGCTACCACCCGAGAGACCCAGTACTTC

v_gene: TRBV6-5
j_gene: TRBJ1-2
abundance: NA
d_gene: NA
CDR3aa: CASSTPGEGYTF
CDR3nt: TGTGCCAGCAGTACACCAGGGGAGGGCTACACCTTC

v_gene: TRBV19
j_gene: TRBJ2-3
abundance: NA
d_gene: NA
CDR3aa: CASSTLLGRVDTQYF
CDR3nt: TGTGCCAGTAGTACCCTTCTCGGGAGAGTAGATACGCAGTATTTT

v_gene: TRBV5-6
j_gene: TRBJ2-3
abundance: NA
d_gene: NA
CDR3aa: CASSFGGSGSTDTQYF
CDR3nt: TGTGCCAGCAGCTTCGGTGGGAGCGGGAGCACAGATACGCAGTATTTT